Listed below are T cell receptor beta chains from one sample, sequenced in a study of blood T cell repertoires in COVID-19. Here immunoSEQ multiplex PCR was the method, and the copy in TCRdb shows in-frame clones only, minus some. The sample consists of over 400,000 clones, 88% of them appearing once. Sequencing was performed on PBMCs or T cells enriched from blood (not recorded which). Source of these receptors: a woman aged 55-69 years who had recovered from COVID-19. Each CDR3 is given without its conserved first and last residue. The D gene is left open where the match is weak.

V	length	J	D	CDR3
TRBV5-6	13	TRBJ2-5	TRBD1	ASSHRQGVVKTQY
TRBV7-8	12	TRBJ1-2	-	ASSLARLNYGYT
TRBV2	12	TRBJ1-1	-	ASSVAGGNTEAF
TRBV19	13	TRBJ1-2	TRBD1	ASKKNQGQSYGYT
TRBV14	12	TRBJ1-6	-	ASSQDGVPSPLH
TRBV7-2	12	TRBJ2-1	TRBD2	ASSLSGLAYEQF
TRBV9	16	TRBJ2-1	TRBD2	ASSVGGTSGSSYNEQF
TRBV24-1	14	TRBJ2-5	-	ATSDSPGPRGETQY
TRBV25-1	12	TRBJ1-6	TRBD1	ASKGQGSRGPLH
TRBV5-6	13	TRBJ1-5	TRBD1	ASSPGGLSNQPQH
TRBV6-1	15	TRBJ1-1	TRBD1	ASSGDPLSTGGTEAF
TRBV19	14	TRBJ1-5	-	ASSPLNRGSDQPQH
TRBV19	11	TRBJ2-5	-	ASSMRVGETQY
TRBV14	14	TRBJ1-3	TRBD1	ASSERGQVSGNTIY
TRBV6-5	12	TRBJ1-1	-	ASSYSRRNTEAF
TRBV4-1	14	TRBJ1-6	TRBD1	ASSRGQDRENSPLH
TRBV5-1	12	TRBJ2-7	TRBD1	ASSLGQGFNEQY
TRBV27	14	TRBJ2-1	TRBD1	ASSLTGTGTYNEQF
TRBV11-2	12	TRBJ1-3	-	ASRTGFSGNTIY
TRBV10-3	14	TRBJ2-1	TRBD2	AITKTSSNSYNEQF
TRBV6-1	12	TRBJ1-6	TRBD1	ASSEGTGATPLH
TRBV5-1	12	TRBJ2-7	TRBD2	ASTLAGGPGEQY
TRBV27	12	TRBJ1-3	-	ASRRGEAGNTIY
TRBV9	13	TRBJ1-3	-	ASSVGWGSGNTIY